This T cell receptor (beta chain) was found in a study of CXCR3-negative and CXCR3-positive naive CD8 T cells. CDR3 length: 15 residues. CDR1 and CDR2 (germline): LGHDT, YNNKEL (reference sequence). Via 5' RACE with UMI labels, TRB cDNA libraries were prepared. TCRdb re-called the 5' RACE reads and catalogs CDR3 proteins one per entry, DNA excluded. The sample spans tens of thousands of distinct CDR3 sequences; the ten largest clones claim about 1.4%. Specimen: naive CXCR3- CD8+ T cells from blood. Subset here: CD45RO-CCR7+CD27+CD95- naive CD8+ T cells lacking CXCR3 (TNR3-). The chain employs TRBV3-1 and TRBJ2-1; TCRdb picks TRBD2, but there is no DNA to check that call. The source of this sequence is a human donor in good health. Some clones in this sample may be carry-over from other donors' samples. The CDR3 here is CASSLGLAGSHEQFF.